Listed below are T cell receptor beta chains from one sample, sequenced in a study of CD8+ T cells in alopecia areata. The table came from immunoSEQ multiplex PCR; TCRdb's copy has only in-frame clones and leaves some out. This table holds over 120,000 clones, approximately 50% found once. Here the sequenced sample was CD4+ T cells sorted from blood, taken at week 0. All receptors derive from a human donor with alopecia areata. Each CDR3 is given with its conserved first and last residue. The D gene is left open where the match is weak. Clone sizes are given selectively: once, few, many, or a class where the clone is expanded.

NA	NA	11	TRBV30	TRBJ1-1	TGTGCCTGCCGGTTGTTCGCTGAAGCTTTCTTT	CACRLFAEAFF
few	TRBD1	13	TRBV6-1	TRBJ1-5	TGTGCCAGCAGTCAGTATGGGACAGCTGCCTATCATTTT	CASSQYGTAAYHF
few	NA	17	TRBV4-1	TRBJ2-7	TGCGCCAGCAGCCAACCTCACACCTCCCTCAATCCCTACGAGCAGTACTTC	CASSQPHTSLNPYEQYF
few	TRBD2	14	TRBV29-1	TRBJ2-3	TGCAGCGCCTCGGGACTAGCGGGCACAGATACGCAGTATTTT	CSASGLAGTDTQYF
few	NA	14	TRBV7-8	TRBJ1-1	TGTGCCAGCAGCTTAGCGCAGTTAGGGGGTCAGGCTTTCTTT	CASSLAQLGGQAFF
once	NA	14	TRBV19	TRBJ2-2	TGTGCCAGTAGTATGAGTCGGGCCGCCGGGGAGCTGTTTTTT	CASSMSRAAGELFF
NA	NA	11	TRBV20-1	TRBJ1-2	TGCAGTGCTAGAGATCGCAATGGCTACACCTTC	CSARDRNGYTF
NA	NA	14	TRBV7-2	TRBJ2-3	TGTGCCAGCAGCCCTCTTGGGAGCACAGATACGCAGTATTTT	CASSPLGSTDTQYF
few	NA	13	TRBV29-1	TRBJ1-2	TGCAGCGTCAGCTGGCCCGGGGGCTATGGCTACACCTTC	CSVSWPGGYGYTF
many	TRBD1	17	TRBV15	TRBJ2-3	TGTGCCACCAGCAGAGGAGGGACAGGGACAGGCACAGATACGCAGTATTTT	CATSRGGTGTGTDTQYF
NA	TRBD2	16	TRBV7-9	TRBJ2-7	TGTGCCAGCAGCTTAGCAGGGACTAGCGGGAGCTACGAGCAGTACTTC	CASSLAGTSGSYEQYF
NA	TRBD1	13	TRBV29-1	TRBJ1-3	TGCAGCGTCCAGGGGGTGGTTGGAAACACCATATATTTT	CSVQGVVGNTIYF
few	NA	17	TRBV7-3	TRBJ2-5	TGTGCCAGCAGCTCGGGACCCCGGACAGGCGGGAGGGAGACCCAGTACTTC	CASSSGPRTGGRETQYF
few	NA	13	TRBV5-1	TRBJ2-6	TGCGCCAGCAGTGCGGCGGGGGCCAACGTCCTGACTTTC	CASSAAGANVLTF
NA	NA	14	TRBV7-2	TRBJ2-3	TGTGCCAGCAGCTTATTCCGGGGCACAGATACGCAGTATTTT	CASSLFRGTDTQYF
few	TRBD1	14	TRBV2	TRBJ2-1	TGTGCCAGCATGTGGGGGCAGGGGGTGAATGAGCAGTTCTTC	CASMWGQGVNEQFF
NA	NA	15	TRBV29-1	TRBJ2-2	TGCAGCGCCAGCTCAGGGTTAAAGAACACCGGGGAGCTGTTTTTT	CSASSGLKNTGELFF
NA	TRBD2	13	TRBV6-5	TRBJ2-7	TGTGCCAGCTCCATCGGGAGGGCCTACGAGCAGTACTTC	CASSIGRAYEQYF
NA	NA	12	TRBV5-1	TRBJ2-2	TGCGCCAGCAGCTTTCTTGCCGGGGAGCTGTTTTTT	CASSFLAGELFF
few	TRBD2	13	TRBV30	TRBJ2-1	TGTGCATTTGGACTAGCGTCCTACAATGAGCAGTTCTTC	CAFGLASYNEQFF
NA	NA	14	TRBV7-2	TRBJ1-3	TGTGCCAGCAGCCTGGGATCTTATGGAAACACCATATATTTT	CASSLGSYGNTIYF
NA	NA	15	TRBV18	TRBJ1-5	TGTGCCAGCTCACTGTTGTTTGGGAGCAATCAGCCCCAGCATTTT	CASSLLFGSNQPQHF
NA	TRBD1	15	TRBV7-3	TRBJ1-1	TGTGCCAGCAGCACTACAGGGGGGAAGAACACTGAAGCTTTCTTT	CASSTTGGKNTEAFF
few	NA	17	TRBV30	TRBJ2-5	TGTGCCTGGAGTAGAAGAGCGCGGCCCTTGGCGGGAGAGACCCAGTACTTC	CAWSRRARPLAGETQYF
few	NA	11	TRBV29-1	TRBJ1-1	TGCAGCGTGGCACATGAGACTGAAGCTTTCTTT	CSVAHETEAFF
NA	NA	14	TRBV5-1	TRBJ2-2	TGCGCCAGCAGCTTGAGGCGCGAAACCGGGGAGCTGTTTTTT	CASSLRRETGELFF
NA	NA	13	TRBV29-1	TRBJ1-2	TGCAGCGTTGATTCGGGACAAGTAGGGGGCTACACCTTC	CSVDSGQVGGYTF
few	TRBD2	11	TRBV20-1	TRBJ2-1	TGCAGTGCTAGAGCGGGGCGGGAGTCGTTCTTC	CSARAGRESFF
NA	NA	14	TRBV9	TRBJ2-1	TGTGCCAGCAGCGTAGTTGGCGGGATCGCTGAGCAGTTCTTC	CASSVVGGIAEQFF
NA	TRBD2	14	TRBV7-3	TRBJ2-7	TGTGCCAGCAGCGTCGGACTAGCGGTATACGAGCAGTACTTC	CASSVGLAVYEQYF
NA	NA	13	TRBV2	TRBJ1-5	TGTGCCAGCAGTGGGGTGGGGACTCAGCCCCAGCATTTT	CASSGVGTQPQHF
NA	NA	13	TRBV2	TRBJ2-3	TGTGCCAGCAGGAGGGGGGTGACAGATACGCAGTATTTT	CASRRGVTDTQYF
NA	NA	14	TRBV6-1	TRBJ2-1	TGTGCCAGCAGTGTCGAGGGAAGGTTGAATGAGCAGTTCTTC	CASSVEGRLNEQFF
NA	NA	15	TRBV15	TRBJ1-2	TGTGCCACCAGCAGAGATGTCGCGATCAACTATGGCTACACCTTC	CATSRDVAINYGYTF
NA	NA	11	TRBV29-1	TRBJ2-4	TGCAGCGTTTCCCGGGGTGGGGTAAAGTACTTC	CSVSRGGVKYF
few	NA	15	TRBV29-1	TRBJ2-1	TGCAGCGCCGACCCCCTAGGAACCATGGCTGGTGAGCAGTTCTTC	CSADPLGTMAGEQFF
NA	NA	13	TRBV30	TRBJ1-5	TGTGCCTGGAGGGTGGGGGACAATCAGCCCCAGCATTTT	CAWRVGDNQPQHF
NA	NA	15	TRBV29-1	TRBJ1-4	TGCAGCGTTGAAGAAAGCTGGGGTCTTGGTGAAAAACTGTTTTTT	CSVEESWGLGEKLFF
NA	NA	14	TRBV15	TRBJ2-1	TGTGCCACCGACAGCCTACCCCCCAACAATGAGCAGTTCTTC	CATDSLPPNNEQFF